The entry below describes one T cell receptor (beta chain). Its specificity is not known. Naive CD8 libraries used roughly 17,000 to 1,100,000 sorted cells and 10%, 30% or 50% RNA. This sample is drawn from a study of molecular identifiers for immune sequencing clone quantification. TCRdb itself ran the PCR reads through MiXCR, one entry per CDR3 protein. The data contain hundreds of thousands of distinct CDR3 sequences, just under 20% of them seen just once; the ten biggest clones take up roughly 0.85%. Study results and limitations: Beyond 20 RNA copies, clones held over 97% of effector molecules, compared with under 1% in naive cells.

The CDR3 runs 18 residues. The germline gives CDR1 MNHNS, CDR2 SASEGT. Trimming cost V 0 bases and J 4 bases, with 16 bases left between them. V gene TRBV6-1 combines with J gene TRBJ1-6, with TRBD1 as a possible D gene (6 bases). The sequence derives from a human donor in good health. Some libraries in this study had Jurkat cell RNA spiked in. The sequencing input was naive CD8+ T cells from blood, with Jurkat cell RNA spiked in. Noted subset: FACS-sorted CD8+CD4-CCR7+CD45RA+ naive T cells. CDR3 nucleotides: TGTGCCAGCAGTGAAGCTAGGACAGAGGGAATATATAATTCACCCCTCCACTTT. This translates into CASSEARTEGIYNSPLHF.